The clone carrying this TCR beta chain was counted a single time. Antigen specificity is unknown. Germline loops: CDR1 SGHNT, CDR2 YYREEE (reference sequence). This CDR3 spans 15 amino acids. V was trimmed by 0 bases and J by 5 bases, leaving 12 bases between them. These data belong to a study of T cell responses to AZD1222 COVID-19 vaccine. About the study: Second-dose intervals of approximately 4 or approximately 12 weeks were pooled. Findings and limits, study-wide: Baseline seropositivity occurred in only a handful of AZD1222 recipients. Among the donors, most were white British and more were female, and clonal diversity was possibly underestimated.

Some clones are missing from TCRdb's copy, which holds only in-frame ones; the method was immunoSEQ multiplex PCR. This sample has about 92,000 clones, with roughly 90% found just once. The chain joins TRBV5-4 to TRBJ1-5, with a possible D match to TRBD1 (5 bases). This TCR was recovered from an adult in good health. This sample comprised peripheral blood, obtained on day 0 of AZD1222 vaccination. This CDR3 reads CASSLDQGIDQPQHF. DNA for the CDR3: TGTGCCAGCAGCTTGGATCAGGGAATCGATCAGCCCCAGCATTTT.